This paragraph covers one T cell receptor (beta chain) sequence. The antigen remains undetermined. This sample was included in a study of cytomegalovirus exposure and HLA in healthy donors. Study summary: Counted in an early data release were some 81 million unique TCRs from HLA-typed donors.

The PCR was carried out with 60 Vbeta primers and 13 Jbeta primers. TCRdb's copy holds only in-frame clones and misses some; the assay was immunoSEQ multiplex PCR. The sample contains 170,000 or so clones, approximately 80% of which appear only once. V lost 5 bases, J lost 8 bases, and 12 bases lay in between. Looked up from germline, CDR1 is MNHEY and CDR2 is SVGAGI. The CDR3 loop spans 12 amino acids. Broader study findings: Presence/absence analyses supposed approximately even sequencing depth among donors. There were several of the most significant clusters that appeared linked to common viral pathogens in a later analysis.

The chain recombines TRBV6-5 with TRBJ1-2; D is uncertain. The source is a man aged 30 to 39 in good health and CMV-seropositive. Sequenced sample: PBMCs. CDR3 in DNA: TGTGCCAGCAGTCGCGGAATATGGGGCTACACCTTC. Translating gives CASSRGIWGYTF.